The rows below give T cell receptor beta chains drawn from one sample of a study of T cells after yellow fever vaccination. TCRdb ran MiXCR on the 5' RACE reads and lists one entry per CDR3 protein. Of roughly 500,000 distinct CDR3 sequences listed, 15% to 20% were seen once; the top ten hold 13% to 15%. Specimen: PBMCs, collected 15 days after the yellow fever booster vaccination. Receptor source: a man aged 25 to 40 who received the YFV17D yellow fever vaccine. Both conserved end residues are part of each CDR3. The D gene is left open where the match is weak. Part of the rows lack a size; the others show once, few, many or a class for expanded clones.

j_call: TRBJ1-1; v_call: TRBV13; d_call: TRBD1; clone_size: few; cdr3_aa: CASSAGQGDTEAFF; cdr3_nt: TGTGCCAGCAGCGCGGGACAGGGGGACACTGAAGCTTTCTTT
j_call: TRBJ1-5; v_call: TRBV12-3/TRBV12-4; d_call: -; clone_size: few; cdr3_aa: CASSLTGSRNQPQHF; cdr3_nt: TGTGCCAGCAGTTTAACTGGCAGCCGCAATCAGCCCCAGCATTTT
j_call: TRBJ2-7; v_call: TRBV20-1; d_call: TRBD2; clone_size: few; cdr3_aa: CSAQLAGGSSEQYF; cdr3_nt: TGCAGTGCTCAGCTGGCGGGAGGGTCAAGCGAGCAGTACTTC
j_call: TRBJ2-4; v_call: TRBV20-1; d_call: TRBD1; clone_size: few; cdr3_aa: CSAEPGTGIIQYF; cdr3_nt: TGCAGTGCAGAACCCGGGACAGGGATCATTCAGTACTTC
j_call: TRBJ2-1; v_call: TRBV29-1; d_call: TRBD1; clone_size: -; cdr3_aa: CSVGQGAGEQFF; cdr3_nt: TGCAGCGTTGGACAGGGGGCCGGAGAGCAGTTCTTC
j_call: TRBJ2-7; v_call: TRBV20-1; d_call: TRBD1; clone_size: -; cdr3_aa: CSARGPGTGYEQYF; cdr3_nt: TGCAGTGCCCGAGGCCCCGGGACAGGGTACGAGCAGTACTTC
j_call: TRBJ1-5; v_call: TRBV12-3/TRBV12-4; d_call: -; clone_size: -; cdr3_aa: CASSHSTGPPAQHF; cdr3_nt: TGTGCCAGCAGTCATTCTACGGGCCCGCCGGCCCAGCATTTT
j_call: TRBJ2-7; v_call: TRBV30; d_call: TRBD2; clone_size: few; cdr3_aa: CAWSEGLAGGYEQYF; cdr3_nt: TGTGCCTGGAGCGAGGGACTAGCGGGAGGGTACGAGCAGTACTTC
j_call: TRBJ2-5; v_call: TRBV7-2; d_call: TRBD1; clone_size: -; cdr3_aa: CASRRVQGAWETQYF; cdr3_nt: TGTGCCAGCCGCCGGGTACAGGGGGCGTGGGAGACCCAGTACTTC
j_call: TRBJ2-1; v_call: TRBV5-1; d_call: -; clone_size: many; cdr3_aa: CASSGLQSYNEQFF; cdr3_nt: TGCGCCAGCAGCGGGTTACAATCCTACAATGAGCAGTTCTTC
j_call: TRBJ2-3; v_call: TRBV7-2; d_call: -; clone_size: few; cdr3_aa: CASSLRVAVDYTDTQYF; cdr3_nt: TGTGCCAGCAGCTTAAGGGTGGCGGTAGACTACACAGATACGCAGTATTTT
j_call: TRBJ1-3; v_call: TRBV20-1; d_call: -; clone_size: -; cdr3_aa: CSASKGGAFSGNTIYF; cdr3_nt: TGCAGTGCTAGTAAGGGTGGGGCCTTTTCTGGAAACACCATATATTTT
j_call: TRBJ2-3; v_call: TRBV11-2; d_call: -; clone_size: many; cdr3_aa: CASSLYTDTQYF; cdr3_nt: TGTGCCAGCAGCCTGTACACAGATACGCAGTATTTT
j_call: TRBJ2-3; v_call: TRBV5-1; d_call: -; clone_size: few; cdr3_aa: CASSSRGGGWLRTDTQYF; cdr3_nt: TGCGCCAGCAGCTCCCGAGGTGGGGGATGGTTACGCACAGATACGCAGTATTTT
j_call: TRBJ1-5; v_call: TRBV6-2/TRBV6-3; d_call: -; clone_size: -; cdr3_aa: CASSYSVARDQPQHF; cdr3_nt: TGTGCTAGCAGTTACTCGGTGGCACGGGATCAGCCCCAGCATTTT
j_call: TRBJ2-3; v_call: TRBV5-1; d_call: -; clone_size: few; cdr3_aa: CASSLVQTDTQYF; cdr3_nt: TGCGCCAGCAGCTTGGTTCAGACAGATACGCAGTATTTT
j_call: TRBJ2-1; v_call: TRBV7-2; d_call: -; clone_size: many; cdr3_aa: CASSFQVLREQFF; cdr3_nt: TGTGCCAGCAGCTTTCAGGTGCTGAGGGAGCAGTTCTTC
j_call: TRBJ1-1; v_call: TRBV13; d_call: TRBD1; clone_size: once; cdr3_aa: CASSSTDRVDTEAFF; cdr3_nt: TGTGCCAGCAGCTCTACGGACAGGGTGGACACTGAAGCTTTCTTT
j_call: TRBJ1-6; v_call: TRBV10-3; d_call: -; clone_size: -; cdr3_aa: CAISDQRNSPLHF; cdr3_nt: TGTGCCATCAGTGACCAGCGGAATTCACCCCTCCACTTT
j_call: TRBJ1-3; v_call: TRBV20-1; d_call: -; clone_size: -; cdr3_aa: CSAREGRRSGNTIYF; cdr3_nt: TGCAGTGCTAGGGAGGGACGGCGCTCTGGAAACACCATATATTTT
j_call: TRBJ2-7; v_call: TRBV9; d_call: -; clone_size: few; cdr3_aa: CASSVDLGLYEQYF; cdr3_nt: TGTGCCAGCAGCGTAGACCTTGGCCTCTACGAGCAGTACTTC
j_call: TRBJ2-1; v_call: TRBV5-4; d_call: -; clone_size: -; cdr3_aa: CASRGSTNEQFF; cdr3_nt: TGTGCCAGCAGAGGCTCAACCAATGAGCAGTTCTTC
j_call: TRBJ1-5; v_call: TRBV7-2; d_call: -; clone_size: few; cdr3_aa: CASSPRGGGNQPQHF; cdr3_nt: TGTGCCAGCAGCCCACGGGGTGGCGGCAATCAGCCCCAGCATTTT
j_call: TRBJ1-1; v_call: TRBV28; d_call: TRBD1; clone_size: -; cdr3_aa: CASSFGGQGAEAFF; cdr3_nt: TGTGCCAGCAGTTTTGGCGGACAGGGCGCTGAAGCTTTCTTT
j_call: TRBJ1-5; v_call: TRBV30; d_call: TRBD1; clone_size: -; cdr3_aa: CAWSNRGRQPQHF; cdr3_nt: TGTGCCTGGAGTAACAGGGGGCGGCAGCCCCAGCATTTT
j_call: TRBJ2-7; v_call: TRBV6-1; d_call: TRBD2; clone_size: -; cdr3_aa: CASKGFRTSGSVGYEQYF; cdr3_nt: TGTGCCAGCAAAGGTTTCCGGACTAGCGGGAGCGTGGGTTACGAGCAGTACTTC
j_call: TRBJ2-5; v_call: TRBV9; d_call: -; clone_size: few; cdr3_aa: CASSVSTEPQETQYF; cdr3_nt: TGTGCCAGCAGCGTGTCGACAGAGCCCCAAGAGACCCAGTACTTC
j_call: TRBJ1-1; v_call: TRBV28; d_call: -; clone_size: few; cdr3_aa: CASSYVYMADGTEAFF; cdr3_nt: TGTGCCAGCAGCTATGTTTATATGGCCGATGGAACTGAAGCTTTCTTT
j_call: TRBJ2-3; v_call: TRBV7-7; d_call: TRBD2; clone_size: -; cdr3_aa: CASSRGAGGTADTQYF; cdr3_nt: TGTGCTAGCAGCCGCGGGGCGGGAGGGACGGCAGATACGCAGTATTTT
j_call: TRBJ2-7; v_call: TRBV6-2/TRBV6-3; d_call: -; clone_size: -; cdr3_aa: CASSYTGIGEQYF; cdr3_nt: TGTGCCAGCAGTTACACGGGGATCGGGGAGCAGTACTTC
j_call: TRBJ2-1; v_call: TRBV12-3/TRBV12-4; d_call: TRBD2; clone_size: -; cdr3_aa: CASSLAGEFEQFF; cdr3_nt: TGTGCCAGCAGCCTAGCGGGAGAGTTTGAGCAGTTCTTC
j_call: TRBJ2-7; v_call: TRBV7-6; d_call: -; clone_size: -; cdr3_aa: CASSTESGIGEQYF; cdr3_nt: TGTGCCAGCAGCACGGAATCCGGGATAGGCGAGCAGTACTTC